The rows below give T cell receptor beta chains drawn from one sample of a study of cytomegalovirus exposure and HLA in healthy donors. Generated by immunoSEQ multiplex PCR, the TCRdb table keeps only in-frame clones and is missing some. The sample yields 150,000 or so clones, of which the top ten take up 2.2%. The source material was PBMCs. These receptors were collected from a woman aged 18-29 years in good health and CMV-seronegative. The CDR3 runs from the conserved cysteine through the conserved F or W. A D gene is named only where the DNA matches it firmly.

d_call j_call v_call cdr3_aa cdr3_nt
NA TRBJ1-1 TRBV5-1 CASSQGQQNTEAFF TGCGCCAGCAGCCAGGGACAACAGAACACTGAAGCTTTCTTT
TRBD2 TRBJ2-3 TRBV10-3 CASDVAGGTDTQYF TGTGCCTCCGACGTAGCGGGAGGCACAGATACGCAGTATTTT
NA TRBJ2-3 TRBV5-4 CASRSNGDTQYF TGTGCCAGCAGATCGAACGGGGATACGCAGTATTTT
TRBD2 TRBJ2-5 TRBV30 CAWSLAGAETQYF TGTGCCTGGAGTCTGGCGGGAGCGGAGACCCAGTACTTC
NA TRBJ1-6 TRBV9 CASSVEFGGDNSPLHF TGTGCCAGCAGCGTAGAATTCGGGGGAGATAATTCACCCCTCCACTTT
NA TRBJ1-1 TRBV7-3 CASSRTDKTEAFF TGTGCCAGCAGCCGGACAGATAAAACTGAAGCTTTCTTT
TRBD1 TRBJ2-5 TRBV5-1 CASSVDRQETQYF TGCGCCAGCAGCGTGGACAGGCAAGAGACCCAGTACTTC
TRBD1 TRBJ2-5 TRBV29-1 CSVEGGYRGLELRETQYF TGCAGCGTTGAAGGAGGTTACAGGGGGCTAGAGCTTAGGGAGACCCAGTACTTC
TRBD1 TRBJ1-4 TRBV19 CASSKGQAEKLFF TGTGCCAGTAGTAAGGGACAGGCTGAAAAACTGTTTTTT
NA TRBJ1-1 TRBV28 CASSDAGNLNTEAFF TGTGCCAGCAGTGACGCAGGTAACTTGAACACTGAAGCTTTCTTT
TRBD1 TRBJ1-2 TRBV10-2 CASTRDSNYGYTF TGCGCCAGCACCAGGGACAGTAACTATGGCTACACCTTC
TRBD1 TRBJ2-3 TRBV30 CAWAGGRADTQYF TGTGCCTGGGCAGGGGGTAGGGCAGATACGCAGTATTTT
TRBD1 TRBJ1-2 TRBV7-2 CASSLVLGQGVVYGYTF TGTGCCAGCAGCTTAGTATTGGGACAGGGGGTTGTCTATGGCTACACCTTC
TRBD2 TRBJ2-7 TRBV19 CASSIDRLAGGPHGEQYF TGTGCCAGTAGTATAGATCGGTTAGCGGGAGGGCCCCATGGGGAGCAGTACTTC
TRBD2 TRBJ2-3 TRBV10-3 CAISESPASGGTDTQYF TGTGCCATCAGTGAGTCACCGGCTAGCGGGGGCACAGATACGCAGTATTTT
TRBD2 TRBJ2-2 TRBV9 CASSAAGGYLGGELFF TGTGCCAGCAGCGCAGCGGGAGGCTATTTAGGCGGGGAGCTGTTTTTT
TRBD2 TRBJ2-1 TRBV2 CASRRLASGHEQFF TGTGCCAGCAGGCGACTAGCATCGGGCCATGAGCAGTTCTTC
NA TRBJ2-1 TRBV19 CASSIRTTNNEQFF TGTGCCAGTAGTATAAGGACAACCAACAATGAGCAGTTCTTC
NA TRBJ1-2 TRBV6-6 CASGGGLGMIGGYTF TGTGCCAGCGGCGGGGGATTGGGGATGATTGGTGGCTACACCTTC
TRBD1 TRBJ1-6 TRBV5-6 CASSRTGNNSPLHF TGTGCCAGCAGCCGGACAGGGAATAATTCACCCCTCCACTTT
TRBD2 TRBJ2-1 TRBV9 CASSRKREQVKYNEQFF TGTGCCAGCAGCCGTAAGCGGGAACAGGTTAAATACAATGAGCAGTTCTTC
TRBD2 TRBJ2-3 TRBV4-2 CASSPTLAGGYDTQYF TGTGCCAGCAGCCCGACCTTAGCGGGAGGATACGATACGCAGTATTTT
TRBD2 TRBJ2-2 TRBV7-3 CASSPRGAAGDTGELFF TGTGCCAGCAGCCCAAGGGGGGCAGCGGGAGACACCGGGGAGCTGTTTTTT
TRBD2 TRBJ2-3 TRBV7-9 CASSLDAGGDTDTQYF TGTGCCAGCAGCTTAGACGCGGGAGGGGACACAGATACGCAGTATTTT
NA TRBJ1-1 TRBV19 CASSRRGNTEAFF TGTGCCAGTAGTCGGAGGGGAAACACTGAAGCTTTCTTT
TRBD1 TRBJ2-1 TRBV11-3 CASSFHPRGQVYNEQFF TGTGCCAGCAGCTTCCACCCACGGGGACAGGTCTACAATGAGCAGTTCTTC
TRBD2 TRBJ2-1 TRBV7-2 CASSASGGYNEQFF TGTGCCAGCAGCGCTAGCGGGGGGTACAATGAGCAGTTCTTC
TRBD2 TRBJ2-7 TRBV2 CASRPGLAGYEQYF TGTGCCAGCAGGCCGGGACTAGCGGGCTACGAGCAGTACTTC
TRBD1 TRBJ2-3 TRBV7-3 CASRAGGTDTQYF TGTGCCAGCAGGGCAGGGGGTACAGATACGCAGTATTTT
TRBD1 TRBJ1-1 TRBV7-9 CASSRQGVMNTEAFF TGTGCCAGCAGCCGCCAGGGGGTTATGAACACTGAAGCTTTCTTT
NA TRBJ2-7 TRBV5-6 CASSSGHPGYEQYF TGTGCCAGCAGCTCCGGACATCCTGGATACGAGCAGTACTTC
TRBD2 TRBJ2-1 TRBV25-1 CASSEKGLAGPYNEQFF TGTGCCAGCAGTGAAAAGGGACTAGCGGGACCATACAATGAGCAGTTCTTC
TRBD2 TRBJ2-1 TRBV19 CASSIPTSGSYNEQFF TGTGCCAGTAGTATCCCGACTAGCGGGAGCTACAATGAGCAGTTCTTC
TRBD1 TRBJ1-1 TRBV4-1 CASSQGTGGVTEAFF TGCGCCAGCAGCCAAGGAACAGGGGGCGTAACTGAAGCTTTCTTT
NA TRBJ1-2 TRBV27 CASRGDIPGYGYTF TGTGCCAGCAGGGGGGACATCCCGGGCTATGGCTACACCTTC
NA TRBJ1-1 TRBV29-1 CSVNRQLTPEAFF TGCAGCGTAAACAGACAACTTACCCCCGAAGCTTTCTTT
NA TRBJ1-2 TRBV5-1 CASSGGVGYGYTF TGCGCCAGCAGCGGCGGGGTGGGCTATGGCTACACCTTC
TRBD1 TRBJ1-2 TRBV29-1 CSVDGGDRGGYTF TGCAGCGTTGATGGGGGGGACAGGGGGGGCTACACCTTC
TRBD1 TRBJ2-7 TRBV18 CASSPRNRDRAYEQYF TGTGCCAGCTCACCAAGAAACCGGGACAGGGCCTACGAGCAGTACTTC
TRBD2 TRBJ2-1 TRBV4-1 CASSQDQMTSGRYNEQFF TGCGCCAGCAGCCAAGATCAGATGACTAGCGGGCGGTACAATGAGCAGTTCTTC